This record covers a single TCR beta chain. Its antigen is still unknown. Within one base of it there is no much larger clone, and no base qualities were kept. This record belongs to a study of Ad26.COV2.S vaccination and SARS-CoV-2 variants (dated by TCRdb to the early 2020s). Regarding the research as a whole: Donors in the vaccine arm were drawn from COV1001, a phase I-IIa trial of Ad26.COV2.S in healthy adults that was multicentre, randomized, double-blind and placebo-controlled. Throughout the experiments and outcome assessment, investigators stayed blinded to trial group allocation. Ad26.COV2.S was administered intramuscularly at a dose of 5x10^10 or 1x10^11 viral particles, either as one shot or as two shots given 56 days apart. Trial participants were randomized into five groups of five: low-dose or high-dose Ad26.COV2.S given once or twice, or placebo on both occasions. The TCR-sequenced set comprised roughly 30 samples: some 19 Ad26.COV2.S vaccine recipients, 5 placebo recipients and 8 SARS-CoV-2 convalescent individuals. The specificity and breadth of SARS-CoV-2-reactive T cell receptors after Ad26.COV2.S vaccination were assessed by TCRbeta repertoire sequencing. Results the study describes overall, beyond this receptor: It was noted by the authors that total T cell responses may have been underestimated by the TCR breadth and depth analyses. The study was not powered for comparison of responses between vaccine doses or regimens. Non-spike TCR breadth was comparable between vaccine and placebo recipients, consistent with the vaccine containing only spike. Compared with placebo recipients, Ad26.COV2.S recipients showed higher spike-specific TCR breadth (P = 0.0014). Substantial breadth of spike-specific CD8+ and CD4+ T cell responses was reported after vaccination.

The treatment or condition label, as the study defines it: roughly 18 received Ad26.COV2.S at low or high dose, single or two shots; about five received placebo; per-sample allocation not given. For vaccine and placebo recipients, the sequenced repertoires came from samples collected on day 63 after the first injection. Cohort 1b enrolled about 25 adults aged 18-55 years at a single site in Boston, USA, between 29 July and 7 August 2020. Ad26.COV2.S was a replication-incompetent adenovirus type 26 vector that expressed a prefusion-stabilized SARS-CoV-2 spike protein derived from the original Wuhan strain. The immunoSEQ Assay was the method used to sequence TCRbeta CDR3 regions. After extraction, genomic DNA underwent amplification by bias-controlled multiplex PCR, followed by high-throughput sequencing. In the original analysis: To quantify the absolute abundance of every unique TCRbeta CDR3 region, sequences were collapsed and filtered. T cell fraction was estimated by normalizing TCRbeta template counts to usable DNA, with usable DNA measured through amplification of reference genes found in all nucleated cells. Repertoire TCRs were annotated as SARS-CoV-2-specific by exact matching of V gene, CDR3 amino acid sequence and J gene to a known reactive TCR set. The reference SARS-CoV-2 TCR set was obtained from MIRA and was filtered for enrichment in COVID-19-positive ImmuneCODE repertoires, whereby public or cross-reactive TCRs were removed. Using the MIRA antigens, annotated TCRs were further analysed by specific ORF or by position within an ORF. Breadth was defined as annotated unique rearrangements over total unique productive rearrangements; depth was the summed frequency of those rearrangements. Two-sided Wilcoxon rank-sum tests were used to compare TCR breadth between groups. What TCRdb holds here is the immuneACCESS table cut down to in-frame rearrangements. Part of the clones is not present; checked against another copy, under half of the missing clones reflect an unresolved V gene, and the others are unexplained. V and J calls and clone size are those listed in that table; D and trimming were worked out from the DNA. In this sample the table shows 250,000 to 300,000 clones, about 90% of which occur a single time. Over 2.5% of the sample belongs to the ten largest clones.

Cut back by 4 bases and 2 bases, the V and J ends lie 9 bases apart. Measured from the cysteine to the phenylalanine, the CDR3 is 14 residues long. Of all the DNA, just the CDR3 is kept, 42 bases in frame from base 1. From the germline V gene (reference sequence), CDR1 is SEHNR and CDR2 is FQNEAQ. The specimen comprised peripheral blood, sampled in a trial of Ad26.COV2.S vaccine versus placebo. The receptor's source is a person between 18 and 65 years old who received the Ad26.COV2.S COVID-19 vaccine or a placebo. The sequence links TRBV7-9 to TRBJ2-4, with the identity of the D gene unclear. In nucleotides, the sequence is TGTGCCAGCAGCTCGTCTGGGACCAAAAACATTCAGTACTTC. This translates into CASSSSGTKNIQYF.